The entry below describes one TCR beta chain. What antigen it recognizes has not been identified. No per-base quality is available; no much larger clone lies one base away. This sample was included in a study of OX40 agonist ivuxolimab in advanced cancers. About the investigation overall: Ivuxolimab, which targeted the costimulatory receptor OX40 (CD134), was an agonistic, fully human IgG2 monoclonal antibody. In the dose-escalation cohort, 75% to 85% of patients were male, and the mean age was 60 years with a range of about 20 to 80. Of the roughly 53 patients in dose escalation, about 20 had hepatocellular carcinoma, some 15 had melanoma, 9 had renal cell carcinoma and 9 had head and neck cancer. Peripheral TCRbeta sequencing was intended to test whether TCR sequence diversity was altered and clonal T-cell expansion was caused by ivuxolimab. The paper reports the monotherapy dose-escalation portion (N of about 47 patients) of the phase I ivuxolimab trial. Intravenous ivuxolimab was administered to patients every 2 weeks at six dose levels: 0.01, 0.1, 0.3, 1.5, 3 and 10 mg/kg. Partial responses occurred in three dose-escalation patients: two with cutaneous melanoma and one with hepatocellular carcinoma. Prior anti-PD-1, anti-PD-L1 or anti-CTLA-4 therapy was permitted, and checkpoint inhibitors had been received by about 37% of dose-escalation patients. General study outcomes and caveats: In the 0.1-3.0 mg/kg groups, partial responders had among the lowest normalized peripheral clonal expansion, particularly in CD8+ T cells. Low levels of normalized T-cell clonal expansion were also seen in some nonresponding patients. After ivuxolimab, expanded clones were on average more numerous among CD8+ T cells than among CD4+ T cells. The antigen specificity of the peripheral T cells that underwent clonal expansion was not determined. At doses from 0.1 to 3.0 mg/kg, clonal expansion was seen in both CD4+ and CD8+ blood T cells between baseline and week 6.

For sequencing of the TCRbeta CDR3 region, genomic DNA was extracted from the sorted cells. The immunoSEQ Assay was used to sequence the TCRbeta CDR3 regions. Drawn from immuneACCESS, this table holds only the in-frame rearrangements with V and J called that TCRdb kept. Clones are partly lost; checked studies trace under half to an unresolved V gene and leave the rest unexplained. This sample has under 35,000 clones in its table, and roughly four fifths of those were observed once. The top ten hold approximately 11% of the sample. The germline V gene sets CDR1 to SNHLY and CDR2 to FYNNEI. The germline ends are 1 base apart after V is trimmed by 6 bases and J by 1 base. Measured from the cysteine to the phenylalanine, the CDR3 is 11 residues long. Only the CDR3 portion is preserved as DNA: 33 bases, with reading frame beginning at the first base. The trial excluded patients who had a history of autoimmune disease or who were on systemic immunosuppression. Peripheral blood for TCR sequencing was drawn from every dose cohort at baseline, at cycle 4 day 1 and at cycle 7 day 1. The samples were drawn from a first-in-human, open-label, multicenter phase I dose-escalation trial of ivuxolimab. Adults with locally advanced or metastatic melanoma, renal cell carcinoma, hepatocellular carcinoma or head and neck squamous cell carcinoma were enrolled in the trial. CD4+ and CD8+ T cells were sorted separately from peripheral blood before TCR sequencing.

The specimen comprised CD4+ or CD8+ T cells sorted from blood, sampled in a trial of the OX40 agonist ivuxolimab. The TCR was taken from an adult with an advanced solid tumor such as melanoma, head and neck, liver or kidney cancer. This receptor chain uses TRBV2 and TRBJ1-3; the D gene assignment is ambiguous. The nucleotide sequence is given as TGTGCCAGCAGATCTGGAAACACCATATATTTT. Translation gives CASRSGNTIYF.